This entry is about one T cell receptor (beta chain). Here immunoSEQ multiplex PCR was the method, and the copy in TCRdb shows in-frame clones only, minus some. The sample yields 200,000 to 300,000 clones, around four fifths seen once. This sample is drawn from a study of blood T cell repertoires in COVID-19. The germline V gene has CDR1 SGHRS and CDR2 YFSETQ. V was clipped by 0 bases and J by 2 bases, with 9 bases between them. The CDR3 is 15 amino acids. Sequencing was done on a sample of peripheral blood. This clonotype originated in a man aged 50-59 years with acute or convalescent COVID-19. The rearrangement joins TRBV5-1 to TRBJ1-5; D not certain. The CDR3 reads CASSLDVGGNQPQHF. The CDR3 coding sequence is TGCGCCAGCAGCTTGGATGTAGGAGGCAATCAGCCCCAGCATTTT.